This TCR beta chain was observed in a study of CD8+CD57+ T cells in acquired aplastic anemia (dated by TCRdb to the late 2010s). Regarding the complete study: Extracted DNA from sorted CD4+ and CD8+ cells averaged around 3.2 ug, ranging from roughly 0.19 to 27.4 ug. CD8+CD57+ expansion was defined as a frequency above the mean frequency observed in healthy subjects.

Genomic DNA was used as template for profiling of TCR beta VDJ combinations and CDR3 sequences. An Illumina HiSeq 2000 was the platform used for TCR repertoire sequencing. The study's own analysis went as follows. TRBV/TRBJ rearrangement plots, CDR3 size and DJ length profiles, and Simpson's diversity index were used to evaluate the repertoires. The most abundant DNA sequence in the deep sequencing data was taken as the immunodominant clone. CDR3 amino acid sequences were screened for sharing across subjects and compared with published repertoires and the VDJdb database. In TCRdb, the public reads were trimmed at Q25 with fastp and aligned with MiXCR, with productive beta chains retained. Every distinct CDR3 protein forms one entry, paired with its most common genes and DNA. V and J calls and clone size were set by TCRdb, not the authors. This sample comprises about 180,000 distinct CDR3 sequences, nearly 50% of them detected only once. The ten largest account for under 15% of the sample.

V and J are truncated by 6 bases and 8 bases respectively, leaving an intervening sequence of 21 bases. The cysteine opens and the phenylalanine closes a CDR3 of 14 amino acids. The CDR3 DNA has 42 bases and is translated from base 1. For CDR1 and CDR2, the germline V gene (reference sequence) lists DFQATT and SNEGSKA. About this clonotype: Its antigen is still unknown. Per-base quality was not reported, and no clone a single base away is much larger than it.

The investigation overall reported the following: Patients and healthy controls showed no significant difference in CD8+ Simpson's diversity (P=0.060). Around 30 CD8+ CDR3 sequences were shared between patients and controls but appeared highly expressed in patients and within their immunodominant clones.

Expansion of CD8+CD57+ cells had been shown by flow cytometry in the patients chosen for sequencing. Every patient had a diagnosis of severe acquired aplastic anemia based on International Study of Aplastic Anemia and Agranulocytosis and Camitta criteria. No patient had received any therapy when blood was sampled. In this study, sorted CD4+ and CD8+ T cells from the blood of healthy subjects and of severe aplastic anemia patients had their TCR repertoires deep-sequenced. Patients were enrolled under clinicaltrials.gov protocols 00001620, 01623167, 00001397, 00071045, 00081523 and 00961064 in the USA. Ficoll-Paque density gradient centrifugation was used to isolate peripheral blood mononuclear cells. Before DNA extraction, CD4+ and CD8+ T cells were sorted with FACS or magnetic beads.

The TCR sequence derives from a human donor with aplastic anemia. The chain uses TRBV20-1 and TRBJ2-3; possibly the D gene is TRBD2, per 5 matching bases. The sample comprised sorted CD4+, CD8+, or CD8+CD57+ T cells (not recorded which) from PBMCs. CDR3 protein: CSAPSGMGFGTQYF. The nucleotide sequence is TGCAGTGCCCCATCCGGGATGGGCTTCGGTACGCAGTATTTT.